This paragraph covers one T cell receptor (beta chain) sequence. No cognate antigen has been identified for it. The record has no base qualities; no much larger clone is one base away. The receptor library was made with the immunoSEQ multiplex PCR assay. The multiplex PCR relied on a mix of 60 forward primers for TCR Vbeta segments and 13 reverse primers for TCR Jbeta segments. The CDR3 region of rearranged TCR beta genes was amplified from genomic DNA with a multiplex PCR assay. The amplified TCR beta libraries were sequenced on the Illumina HiSeq System as 87-base-pair reads. As for the original processing: Across the 700 or so repertoires, a later analysis counted some 81 million unique TCR beta chains, roughly 11 million of which were shared by at least two donors. To remove PCR and sequencing errors, raw reads were error-corrected and collapsed into unique sequences using a nearest-neighbor algorithm that merged closely related sequences. V, D and J gene segments were assigned by aligning CDR3 sequences to IMGT reference sequences. Each retained sequence needed at least a six-nucleotide match to both a V gene segment and a J gene segment. Rearrangements were classified as productive when the CDR3 lacked stop codons and remained in frame with V and J, and all other rearrangements were classified as non-productive. Following IMGT convention, CDR3 was defined as the stretch from the second conserved V-encoded cysteine up to the conserved J-encoded phenylalanine. The earlier analysis of some 600 of the donors excluded sequences that lacked an unambiguous match to a single V gene segment. An earlier analysis of over 450 of the donors classified V segments as functional when productive rearrangements were above 56.7% and as segregating when the standard deviation between donors was above 5%. A statistical classification framework was built to diagnose cytomegalovirus status from the catalog of TCR beta chain sequences. V and J gene assignment, in a later analysis, came from comparing TCR nucleotide sequences with IMGT/GENE-DB human TR gene sequences. Using the TCRdist pipeline, a later analysis assigned CDR3 sequences along with most-parsimonious VDJ recombination scenarios. In a later analysis, each TCR beta chain was defined by its CDR3 amino acid sequence together with its V-gene family, and reads without a unique V-gene family were excluded. As a way to deal with suspected cross-contamination and a sequencing artifact, a later analysis dropped 640 or so nucleotide sequences that were highly shared and had low generation probability. A later analysis calculated a clonal expansion index for each public chain from normalized within-repertoire ranks of inferred template counts. Generation probabilities in a later analysis came from a VDJ recombination model fitted to out-of-frame rearrangements, and those results were checked against IGoR. Hypergeometric tests were used in a later analysis to score TCR-TCR, TCR-HLA and TCR-CMV co-occurrence, with a repertoire-size bias correction applied to the TCR pairs. False discovery rates were estimated in a later analysis by permuting HLA or CMV assignments 20 times. In a later analysis, co-occurring TCRs were grouped using DBSCAN, with TCRdist sequence similarity added in when clustering inside HLA-allele-positive subsets. Repertoires with fewer than 30,000 or more than 120,000 public chains, plus five repertoires with anomalous nucleotide sharing, were excluded from co-occurrence clustering. TCRdb's version of the immuneACCESS table is confined to in-frame rearrangements and falls short of the full clone set. An unresolved V gene accounts for under half of the shortfall where checked; the remainder is of unknown origin. The D gene and trimming were derived from the DNA, and the V and J assignments and clone size from that table. The sample table shows approximately 300,000 clones, and roughly 80% are seen once. 0.3% to 0.35% of the sample rests with the top ten.

The cohort comprised some 680 healthy bone marrow donors. Cohort members were all nominally healthy when sampled, although unrecorded immune exposures were likely present. The donor tested CMV seronegative and was one of the 352 seronegative cohort members. A peripheral blood sample was provided by each donor, and peripheral blood mononuclear cells were used for TCR beta sequencing. The Qiagen DNeasy Blood Extraction Kit was used to extract genomic DNA from the blood cell samples. Germline trimming amounts to 6 bases on V and 3 bases on J, with 15 as the count of junction bases outside the gene matches. Taken from cysteine to phenylalanine, the CDR3 has 20 residues. Only the CDR3 DNA is retained, 60 bases long and in frame from the first base. CDR1 and CDR2 (MNHEY, SMNVEV) derive from the germline V gene (reference sequence). The sample is drawn from a study of cytomegalovirus exposure and HLA in healthy donors (dated by TCRdb to about 2017). For context, the study as a whole: According to an earlier analysis of 550 to 750 of the donors, some 180 million T cells yielded 100 million or so unique TCR beta sequences and roughly 280 Gb of sequence data. The aim of the study was to test whether cataloging public T cell receptors could identify signatures of past pathogen exposure. Every discovery cohort repertoire had been produced on one sequencing platform. A later genetic analysis used genome-wide SNP genotypes for about 60% of the roughly 700 donors, treating that subset as a discovery cohort. Rather than using new phenotypic data, the later analysis identified candidate immune exposures from TCR beta sequences and from how often those sequences occurred across donors. Alongside the repertoire data, information on donor age, sex, ethnicity and CMV serostatus was compiled. A later analysis re-examined previously published TCR beta repertoires from more than 600 donors and added high-resolution HLA genotyping to investigate patterns of TCR occurrence. Typing coverage varied by locus: about 620-640 donors for A, B, C, DRB1 and DQB1; about 520 for DQA1; 600 to 610 for DPA1; around 450 for DPB1. The study combined high-throughput TCR immunosequencing, statistical association of individual TCRs with disease status, and machine learning to predict cytomegalovirus infection status. Besides the first cohort of roughly 640 subjects, a separate validation cohort made up of roughly 130 different subjects was used. Among several hundred genotyped donors of the cohort, an average of around 240,000 unique TCR beta nucleotide sequences was sequenced per donor, of which roughly 18% were non-productive. The genetic ancestry cluster associated with self-reported Caucasian donors included over 80% of the roughly 390 genotyped donors. Roughly 300 gigabases of sequencing data and around 88 million unique TCR sequences made up an early release that covered some 640 HLA-typed donors. Four to six DR-DQ haplotypes were handled as single units for association and clustering, since linkage in the cohort was strong. The T cell repertoires of several hundred subjects were profiled by immunosequencing and related to cytomegalovirus serostatus. An earlier analysis of fewer than 750 of the donors used high-throughput TCR beta sequencing to judge whether each TCR beta V gene segment behaved as functional or pseudogenic. Both class I and class II loci were covered by HLA typing, at four-digit resolution. The investigation overall reported the following: Because HLA typing was missing for some donors at each locus, association tests included only the typed subset. Most CMV-associated TCR beta chains appeared to be HLA-restricted in a later analysis, and the HLA associations seemed to be driven largely by CMV exposure. In a later analysis, HLA-associated TCR beta chains were found to be more clonally expanded and to have lower generation probabilities than equally common non-associated chains. Several of the top co-occurrence clusters appeared to be linked to parvovirus B19, influenza, CMV and Epstein-Barr virus, according to a later analysis. In this cohort, only TCR beta chains were sequenced, and detectable features were limited by the absence of alpha or paired-chain data. Correlated functional status among segregating V segments might be attributable to linkage disequilibrium, but an unknown experimental factor could not be ruled out. The study listed 164 TCR beta chains as associated with cytomegalovirus. At a false discovery rate of 0.05, a later analysis linked 15,000 to 20,000 TCR beta sequences to specific HLA alleles. Roughly 15 rarely observed V segments, including chromosome 9 orphons, were excluded from the earlier analysis of about 500 of the donors because counts were too low. A further reported finding was that TCR beta sequences accurately predicted the HLA-A and HLA-B alleles for most subjects in the first cohort. According to a later analysis, TCR association rates differed among HLA loci, with DRB1 alleles showing the most associated TCRs and HLA-C alleles showing the fewest. Because the 87-base-pair reads could not distinguish some IMGT-functional V segments, including TRBV6-2 and TRBV6-3, those segments were excluded. In both the original and validation cohorts, the classifier was reported to diagnose cytomegalovirus status with high specificity and sensitivity. A group of highly shared sequence variants was considered likely to be a technical artifact of the sequencing pipeline. A few of the identified cytomegalovirus-associated TCR beta chains were confirmed in vitro to be specific for cytomegalovirus antigens. In an earlier analysis of 587 of the donors, most TCR beta V segments were observed in productive rearrangements about 90% or about 30% of the time, broadly matching IMGT annotations. In a later genetic analysis, a missense DCLRE1C variant was associated with V-gene and J-gene trimming of TCR beta chains, and the association was replicated in an independent cohort. Most TCR sequences were observed very rarely across donors, whereas some public TCRs were present in many individuals. The authors suggested that the approach could potentially be extended to other disease states and immunological phenotypes. The presence/absence analyses assumed that sequencing depth was roughly uniform across donors, and that assumption may not be true. Assigning TCR associations to individual alleles was difficult when HLA alleles, especially DR and DQ, strongly co-occurred. A later genetic analysis reported fewer N-insertions in productive TCRs among donors in an Asian-associated ancestry cluster than the roughly 700-donor mean. For the cohort, immune exposure information was limited to CMV serostatus.

This TCR came from a girl aged 2-10 years in good health and CMV-seronegative. Recombination linked TRBV27 to TRBJ2-1; 15 middle bases align to TRBD2. Sequencing was done on a sample of PBMCs. The DNA is as follows: TGTGCCAGCAGAGAGCCTCCCTCCGGGACTAGCGGGAGGTTCTACAATGAGCAGTTCTTC. Translated, it gives CASREPPSGTSGRFYNEQFF.